This T cell receptor (beta chain) was recovered during a study of identical twins. Healthy Caucasian donors formed the entire cohort. Template switching added a universal primer site; cDNA carried unique molecular identifiers. Each CDR3 protein gets one entry after TCRdb re-called the 5' RACE reads with MiXCR. Here the sample spans 690,000 or so distinct CDR3 sequences, 5.5% to 7.5% being singletons. Worth noting for this clonotype: Its antigen is still unknown.

The study, taken as a whole, reports: Cross-sectional statistical analysis, not tracking of the same donors, underpinned the conclusions.

V dropped 8 bases and J dropped 4; count of bases not matched to a gene: 6. Germline CDR1 LNHDA, CDR2 SQIVND (reference sequence). The CDR3 length is 14 residues. The TCR originated in a man aged 18 to 29 in good health. The chain carries TRBV19 and TRBJ2-5, with TRBD2 matching 11 bases. Sequencing was carried out using naive T cells sorted from blood. The CDR3 sequence is CASEATSGAETQYF. The CDR3 coding sequence is TGTGCCAGTGAAGCGACTAGCGGGGCAGAGACCCAGTACTTC.